Described below is a single T cell receptor (beta chain) sequence and its context. The data were produced by immunoSEQ multiplex PCR, yet TCRdb's version contains in-frame clones alone and is incomplete. The sample yields a few hundred thousand clones, roughly 90% seen once. These data originate in a study of blood T cell repertoires in COVID-19. Per germline, CDR1 SGHRS and CDR2 YFSETQ. Trimming took 0 bases from V and 2 from J; bases not matched to a gene: 2. The CDR3 extends over 16 amino acids. Material for sequencing was PBMCs or T cells enriched from blood (not recorded which). The chain combines TRBV5-1 with TRBJ2-5; 12 bases align to TRBD2. The receptor was derived from a woman in her 30s who had recovered from COVID-19. The DNA for the CDR3 is TGCGCCAGCAGCTTGGATACTAGCGGGGGGCAAGAGACCCAGTACTTC. This translates into CASSLDTSGGQETQYF.